Below are 2 T cell receptor beta chains sequenced from a single sample in a study of blood T cell repertoires in COVID-19. The method was immunoSEQ multiplex PCR; TCRdb's version includes in-frame clones alone and lacks a portion of them. Of about 200,000 clones listed, roughly 86% are singletons. The sequencing input was PBMCs or T cells enriched from blood (not recorded which). The source of these receptors is a man aged 40-55 years with acute COVID-19.

The chain is built from TRBV11-3 and TRBJ2-5; D is perhaps TRBD1 (6 bases). V gave up 6 bases and J gave up 2 bases, with 19 bases separating them. This CDR3 comprises 16 residues. In germline, CDR1 is SGHNT, CDR2 YENEEA. CDR3 DNA: TGTGCCAGCAGTTTTCACCGGGACAACCGACAAGAGACCCAGTACTTC. It specifies CASSFHRDNRQETQYF.

The rearrangement uses TRBV18 and TRBJ2-1; TRBD1 might be the D (5 bases). Trimming pared 3 bases from V and 9 bases from J, leaving 18 bases between. The CDR3 sequence is 15 residues long. Germline V gene lookup returns CDR1 KGHSH and CDR2 LQKENI. For the CDR3, the DNA is TGTGCCAGCTCACCCCAGGGCGGCCCGCGCCGTGAGCAGTTCTTC. Protein: CASSPQGGPRREQFF.